This entry is about one T cell receptor beta chain. These data are taken from a study of cytomegalovirus exposure and HLA in healthy donors. CDR1 SQVTM and CDR2 ANQGSEA come from the germline V gene. CDR3 length: 14 residues. The V gene end was trimmed by 5 bases and the J gene end by 1 base; junction bases not matched to a gene: 3. In the PCR, 60 Vbeta and 13 Jbeta primers were used. Some clones are missing from TCRdb's copy, which holds only in-frame ones; the method was immunoSEQ multiplex PCR. The profile shows 150,000 to 200,000 clones, 70% to 80% of them singletons. The sample was PBMCs. The J gene is TRBJ2-7, the V gene TRBV29-1; TRBD2 agrees at 12 bases. The TCR was taken from a woman aged 25 to 39 in good health and CMV-seropositive. The CDR3 is CSVLLAGGSYEQYF. In nucleotides, the CDR3 is TGCAGCGTTCTTCTAGCGGGGGGGTCCTACGAGCAGTACTTC.